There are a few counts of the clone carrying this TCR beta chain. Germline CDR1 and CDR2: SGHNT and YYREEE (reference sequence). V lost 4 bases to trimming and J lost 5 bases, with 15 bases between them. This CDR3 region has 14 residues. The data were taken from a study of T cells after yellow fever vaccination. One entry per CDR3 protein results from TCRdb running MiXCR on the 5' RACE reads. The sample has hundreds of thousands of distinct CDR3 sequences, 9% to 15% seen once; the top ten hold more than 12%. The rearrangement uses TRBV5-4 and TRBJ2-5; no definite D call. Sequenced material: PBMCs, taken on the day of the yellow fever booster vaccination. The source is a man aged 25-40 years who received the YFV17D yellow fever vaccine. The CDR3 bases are TGTGCCAGCAGCCCGGGTCTTGTTATCGAGACCCAGTACTTC. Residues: CASSPGLVIETQYF.